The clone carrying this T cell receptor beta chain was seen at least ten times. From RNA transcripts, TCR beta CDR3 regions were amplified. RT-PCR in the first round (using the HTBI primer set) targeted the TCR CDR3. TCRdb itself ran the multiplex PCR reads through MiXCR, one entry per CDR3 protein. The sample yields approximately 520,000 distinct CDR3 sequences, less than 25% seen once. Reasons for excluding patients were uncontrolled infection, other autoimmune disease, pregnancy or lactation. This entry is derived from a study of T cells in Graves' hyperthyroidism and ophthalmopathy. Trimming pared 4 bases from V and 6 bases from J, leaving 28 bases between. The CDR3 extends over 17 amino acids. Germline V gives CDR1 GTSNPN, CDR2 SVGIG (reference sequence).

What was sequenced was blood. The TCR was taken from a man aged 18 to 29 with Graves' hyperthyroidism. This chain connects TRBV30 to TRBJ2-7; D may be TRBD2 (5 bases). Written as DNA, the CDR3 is TGTGCCTGGACCCACCCACATAACGTCGGGAATTTCGGCGAGCAGTACTTC. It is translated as CAWTHPHNVGNFGEQYF.